This record concerns one T cell receptor (beta chain) sequence. This sample is part of a study of blood T cell repertoires in COVID-19. Overall study context: Sources were T cells, B-cell-depleted T cells, or PBMCs; the material itself was cDNA or gDNA.

Produced via immunoSEQ multiplex PCR; TCRdb's table is partial and in-frame only. The data show some 69,000 clones, with about 91% seen just once and roughly 4.5% held by the top ten. Sequencing was carried out using peripheral blood. The receptor's source is a woman aged 50 to 60 with active COVID-19.

Here the CDR3 reads CASSATPSYNSPLHF. CDR3 coding DNA: TGTGCCAGCAGTGCTACTCCCTCCTATAATTCACCCCTCCACTTT. The chain combines TRBV2 with TRBJ1-6; D gene ambiguous. The V gene lost 4 bases and the J gene lost 0 bases, with 7 bases spanning the gap. Germline values: CDR1 SNHLY, CDR2 FYNNEI. The CDR3 runs 15 residues.